The rows below give T cell receptor beta chains drawn from one sample of a study of cytomegalovirus exposure and HLA in healthy donors. Measured with immunoSEQ multiplex PCR; TCRdb has only the in-frame clones, and not every one. The table shows about 130,000 clones, with around 80% occurring only once. The sequenced material came from PBMCs. The receptors shown here come from a man aged 25 to 45 in good health and CMV-seronegative. Both conserved end residues are part of each CDR3. A D gene is named only where the DNA matches it firmly. Clone size is shown for a subset of rows, as once, few, many or a class of expanded clone.

D: TRBD2; V: TRBV27; J: TRBJ2-1; size: .; DNA: TGTGCCAGCAGACTAGCGGGAGGAGCCTACAATGAGCAGTTCTTC; CDR3: CASRLAGGAYNEQFF
D: .; V: TRBV9; J: TRBJ2-5; size: few; DNA: TGTGCCAGCAGCGTAGGGCTAGAGTATGAGACCCAGTACTTC; CDR3: CASSVGLEYETQYF
D: .; V: TRBV5-4; J: TRBJ1-2; size: .; DNA: TGTGCCAGCAGCTTGGAAGCACGTGGCTACACCTTC; CDR3: CASSLEARGYTF
D: TRBD2; V: TRBV7-9; J: TRBJ2-7; size: .; DNA: TGTGCCAGCACCTTAGAGAGCGGGAGTTCCTACGAGCAGTACTTC; CDR3: CASTLESGSSYEQYF
D: .; V: TRBV6-1; J: TRBJ1-1; size: .; DNA: TGTGCCAGCAGGAAGCCCGTCGCGGTGTCCGCTTTCTTT; CDR3: CASRKPVAVSAFF
D: .; V: TRBV6-4; J: TRBJ1-1; size: .; DNA: TGTGCCAGCAGTGACCAGGGCGCAGGAACTGAAGCTTTCTTT; CDR3: CASSDQGAGTEAFF
D: TRBD1; V: TRBV2; J: TRBJ2-3; size: .; DNA: TGTGCCAGCAGTCAAAATGGACAGGGGGCGTCGGATACGCAGTATTTT; CDR3: CASSQNGQGASDTQYF
D: .; V: TRBV19; J: TRBJ1-3; size: .; DNA: TGTGCCAGTAGCAACCAACTCGGAAACACCATATATTTT; CDR3: CASSNQLGNTIYF
D: .; V: TRBV7-2; J: TRBJ1-3; size: .; DNA: TGTGCCAGCAGCAATCTAAACACCATATATTTT; CDR3: CASSNLNTIYF
D: TRBD1; V: TRBV28; J: TRBJ2-7; size: .; DNA: TGTGCCAGCAGTCCGGGACAGACCTACGAGCAGTACTTC; CDR3: CASSPGQTYEQYF
D: .; V: TRBV11-3; J: TRBJ2-3; size: .; DNA: TGTGCCAGCAGTCCCGGACAGCACACAGATACGCAGTATTTT; CDR3: CASSPGQHTDTQYF
D: TRBD2; V: TRBV28; J: TRBJ2-5; size: few; DNA: TGTGCCGGTCAAGGACTAGCGGGAGCTAGGGAGCAGTACTTC; CDR3: CAGQGLAGAREQYF
D: .; V: TRBV7-9; J: TRBJ2-5; size: .; DNA: TGTGCCAGCAAATTAGATGACGCGGCGGAGAAGTACTTC; CDR3: CASKLDDAAEKYF
D: .; V: TRBV11-3; J: TRBJ2-7; size: .; DNA: TGTGCCAGCAGCTTAGGGGGGCGTGAGCAGTACTTC; CDR3: CASSLGGREQYF
D: .; V: TRBV27; J: TRBJ2-1; size: once; DNA: TGTGCCAGCAGTTTCGGGGACTACAATGAGCAGTTCTTC; CDR3: CASSFGDYNEQFF
D: .; V: TRBV5-8; J: TRBJ2-3; size: .; DNA: TGTGCCAGCAGCTTGGAAGCCACAGATACGCAGTATTTT; CDR3: CASSLEATDTQYF
D: TRBD1; V: TRBV10-3; J: TRBJ2-7; size: .; DNA: TGTGCCATCAGCAGACAGGGGGCGACCTACGAGCAGTACTTC; CDR3: CAISRQGATYEQYF
D: .; V: TRBV19; J: TRBJ1-4; size: .; DNA: TGTGCCAGTAGCATTAGTCCCCATGAAAAACTGTTTTTT; CDR3: CASSISPHEKLFF
D: .; V: TRBV7-9; J: TRBJ1-5; size: .; DNA: TGTGCCAGCAGCCAGGGGTTGGGTAGTACCAATCAGCCCCAGCATTTT; CDR3: CASSQGLGSTNQPQHF
D: .; V: TRBV7-9; J: TRBJ2-7; size: .; DNA: TGTGCCAGCAGTCTCAGGGGCCAGGGTTTGGTCTACGAGCAGTACTTC; CDR3: CASSLRGQGLVYEQYF
D: .; V: TRBV30; J: TRBJ2-1; size: .; DNA: TGTGCCTGGAGTGTATATGTGGGAGGAGTCAATGAGCAGTTCTTC; CDR3: CAWSVYVGGVNEQFF
D: .; V: TRBV19; J: TRBJ1-2; size: .; DNA: TGTGCCAGTAGTTGGGGGGGATATGGCTACACCTTC; CDR3: CASSWGGYGYTF
D: .; V: TRBV11-3; J: TRBJ2-1; size: .; DNA: TGTGCCAGCAGCGTAAGACAGAGCCCCTACAATGAGCAGTTCTTC; CDR3: CASSVRQSPYNEQFF
D: .; V: TRBV2; J: TRBJ1-1; size: .; DNA: TGTGCCAGCAGTGAAGCATCAGGGTATAAGGCTGAAGCTTTCTTT; CDR3: CASSEASGYKAEAFF
D: TRBD1; V: TRBV7-6; J: TRBJ2-1; size: .; DNA: TGTGCCAGCAGCAAATGGACAGGGAGGCAGTTCTTC; CDR3: CASSKWTGRQFF
D: .; V: TRBV7-9; J: TRBJ2-3; size: .; DNA: TGTGCCAGCAGCTTAGATCCAGCGGGTACTAGCACAGATACGCAGTATTTT; CDR3: CASSLDPAGTSTDTQYF
D: .; V: TRBV6-5; J: TRBJ1-1; size: .; DNA: TGTGCCAGCAGTTACTCTATAGAGGGGAACACTGAAGCTTTCTTT; CDR3: CASSYSIEGNTEAFF
D: .; V: TRBV5-6; J: TRBJ1-6; size: .; DNA: TGTGCCAGCAGTTTGGCGGGGATATATAATTCACCCCTCCACTTT; CDR3: CASSLAGIYNSPLHF
D: .; V: TRBV5-1; J: TRBJ1-1; size: .; DNA: TGCGCCAGCAGCTTCGGCGGATACACTGAAGCTTTCTTT; CDR3: CASSFGGYTEAFF
D: TRBD1; V: TRBV18; J: TRBJ1-1; size: .; DNA: TGTGCCAGCTCATTCCCCGGGACAGGGGGCTTGGAAGCTTTCTTT; CDR3: CASSFPGTGGLEAFF
D: TRBD2; V: TRBV28; J: TRBJ2-1; size: .; DNA: TGTGCCAGCAGTGGGTTAGCGGGAGGCGATGAGCAGTTCTTC; CDR3: CASSGLAGGDEQFF
D: TRBD1; V: TRBV2; J: TRBJ1-2; size: .; DNA: TGTGCCAGCCTGCCGGGACAGGGGACCTATGGCTACACCTTC; CDR3: CASLPGQGTYGYTF
D: .; V: TRBV6-5; J: TRBJ1-5; size: .; DNA: TGTGCCAGCAGTTACCGCGGGGGGGTACAGCCCCAGCATTTT; CDR3: CASSYRGGVQPQHF
D: TRBD2; V: TRBV28; J: TRBJ2-5; size: .; DNA: TGTGCCAGCAGTTCAGGAGCGGGAGGGCAAGAGACCCAGTACTTC; CDR3: CASSSGAGGQETQYF
D: .; V: TRBV19; J: TRBJ1-3; size: .; DNA: TGTGCCAGTACCCCAGGGTCTGCTGGAAACACCATATATTTT; CDR3: CASTPGSAGNTIYF
D: .; V: TRBV6-5; J: TRBJ2-7; size: few; DNA: TGTGCCAGCAGTTACTCCGGAGCAGGGCGGATTTACGAGCAGTACTTC; CDR3: CASSYSGAGRIYEQYF
D: .; V: TRBV6-4; J: TRBJ2-2; size: few; DNA: TGTGCCAGCATGCCTCCCCCGGCCGGGGAGCTGTTTTTT; CDR3: CASMPPPAGELFF
D: .; V: TRBV4-3; J: TRBJ2-1; size: .; DNA: TGCGCCAGCAGCCGGGTCGGGGTTAACAATGAGCAGTTCTTC; CDR3: CASSRVGVNNEQFF
D: .; V: TRBV6-5; J: TRBJ1-2; size: .; DNA: TGTGCCAGCAGTTACTCTTATCAGAGGTCCTATGGCTACACCTTC; CDR3: CASSYSYQRSYGYTF
D: .; V: TRBV28; J: TRBJ1-2; size: .; DNA: TGTGCCAGCAGTCCCCTAAGCCGCTATGGCTACACCTTC; CDR3: CASSPLSRYGYTF
D: .; V: TRBV4-1; J: TRBJ1-5; size: .; DNA: TGCGCCAGCAGCCAAGTAAAGCGCAATCAGCCCCAGCATTTT; CDR3: CASSQVKRNQPQHF
D: .; V: TRBV7-9; J: TRBJ2-5; size: .; DNA: TGTTCCAGCAGCTTAGGGGCGGGGTCCCAGTACTTC; CDR3: CSSSLGAGSQYF
D: .; V: TRBV6-1; J: TRBJ1-2; size: few; DNA: TGTGCCAGCAGTGGGACAGCGGGGGGCTACACCTTC; CDR3: CASSGTAGGYTF
D: .; V: TRBV5-4; J: TRBJ2-7; size: .; DNA: TGTGCCAGCAGCTGGGGCACAACGAGACACGAGCAGTACTTC; CDR3: CASSWGTTRHEQYF
D: .; V: TRBV4-1; J: TRBJ2-2; size: .; DNA: TGCGCCAGCAGCCCGGGATTCGATTGGGAGCTGTTTTTT; CDR3: CASSPGFDWELFF
D: TRBD1; V: TRBV28; J: TRBJ1-2; size: .; DNA: TGTGCCAGCAGTTTAGCGGGACAGACTTTCTATGGCTACACCTTC; CDR3: CASSLAGQTFYGYTF